The T cell receptor (beta chain) described here comes from a study of T cell changes during pregnancy in multiple sclerosis. Sequenced by immunoSEQ multiplex PCR; TCRdb stores in-frame clones only, minus some. The data hold about 24,000 clones, with 90% observed a single time. CDR1 is LNHDA, CDR2 SQIVND, per germline (reference sequence). The CDR3 has 11 amino acids. Between the trimmed V and J ends, which lost 9 bases and 4 bases, there was a span of 9 bases. Sequencing used CD8+ T cells from peripheral blood mononuclear cells, obtained in the third trimester of pregnancy. This chain uses TRBV19 with TRBJ1-1; unclear D gene. This sequence originates from a female donor in good health, enrolled as a control in a pregnancy study. CDR3 bases: TGTGCCAGCGGTTTTGGCACTGAAGCTTTCTTT. It specifies CASGFGTEAFF.